A selection of T cell receptor beta chains follows, all from one sample in a study of blood T cell repertoires in COVID-19. Profiled with immunoSEQ multiplex PCR; TCRdb holds only in-frame clones, not every one. The sample carries approximately 210,000 clones, around 82% recorded once. Sequencing was carried out using peripheral blood. These receptors all come from a man aged 50 to 59 with active or convalescent COVID-19. Both conserved end residues are part of each CDR3. A D gene is named only where the DNA matches it firmly. Where a row states a size, it is once, few, many or the class of an expanded clone; other rows omit it.

d_call: TRBD2
clone_size: NA
v_call: TRBV27
j_call: TRBJ2-2
cdr3_nt: TGTGCCAGCAGTTTTCAGACTAGCGGGCGCAGAAACACCGGGGAGCTGTTTTTT
cdr3_aa: CASSFQTSGRRNTGELFF

d_call: TRBD1
clone_size: NA
v_call: TRBV6-6
j_call: TRBJ2-7
cdr3_nt: TGTGCCAGCAGTTCTCAGGGGGCGACTAACTACGAGCAGTACTTC
cdr3_aa: CASSSQGATNYEQYF

d_call: NA
clone_size: once
v_call: TRBV7-2
j_call: TRBJ1-1
cdr3_nt: TGTGCCAGCAGCTTAGGGCCAATGAACACTGAAGCTTTCTTT
cdr3_aa: CASSLGPMNTEAFF

d_call: NA
clone_size: NA
v_call: TRBV28
j_call: TRBJ1-6
cdr3_nt: TGTGCCAGCAGTTGGACGGGGAGCTCCTATAATTCACCCCTCCACTTT
cdr3_aa: CASSWTGSSYNSPLHF

d_call: NA
clone_size: NA
v_call: TRBV19
j_call: TRBJ1-1
cdr3_nt: TGTGCCAGTAGTCCCCGAAACAGGGTGATGAACACTGAAGCTTTCTTT
cdr3_aa: CASSPRNRVMNTEAFF

d_call: TRBD2
clone_size: NA
v_call: TRBV19
j_call: TRBJ2-3
cdr3_nt: TGTGCCAGTAACAGAGCGGGAGGGCCATCAGATACGCAGTATTTT
cdr3_aa: CASNRAGGPSDTQYF

d_call: TRBD1
clone_size: NA
v_call: TRBV24-1
j_call: TRBJ1-5
cdr3_nt: TGTGCCACCAGTCGACAGGGGGAGGATCAGCCCCAGCATTTT
cdr3_aa: CATSRQGEDQPQHF

d_call: NA
clone_size: NA
v_call: TRBV6-5
j_call: TRBJ1-1
cdr3_nt: TGTGCCAGCAGCCAAATTGGAGGCGTTGAAGCTTTCTTT
cdr3_aa: CASSQIGGVEAFF

d_call: NA
clone_size: NA
v_call: TRBV10-3
j_call: TRBJ1-1
cdr3_nt: TGTGCCATCAGCCCTACAGGGAGAGACACTGAAGCTTTCTTT
cdr3_aa: CAISPTGRDTEAFF

d_call: TRBD1
clone_size: NA
v_call: TRBV19
j_call: TRBJ2-3
cdr3_nt: TGTGCCAGTTATCCAGGGGGACAGGTCGACACAGATACGCAGTATTTT
cdr3_aa: CASYPGGQVDTDTQYF

d_call: NA
clone_size: once
v_call: TRBV5-1
j_call: TRBJ1-1
cdr3_nt: TGCGCCAGCTCCTACGGTGGCGGGAAGGTGGACACTGAAGCTTTCTTT
cdr3_aa: CASSYGGGKVDTEAFF

d_call: NA
clone_size: NA
v_call: TRBV5-1
j_call: TRBJ2-1
cdr3_nt: TGCGCCAGCAGCTTCGAAGCTGGGAGGTGGAATGAGCAGTTCTTC
cdr3_aa: CASSFEAGRWNEQFF

d_call: TRBD1
clone_size: NA
v_call: TRBV7-3
j_call: TRBJ2-1
cdr3_nt: TGTGCCAGCAGCCCCGGACAGGGGGGAATCAATGAGCAGTTCTTC
cdr3_aa: CASSPGQGGINEQFF

d_call: TRBD1
clone_size: NA
v_call: TRBV7-2
j_call: TRBJ2-7
cdr3_nt: TGTGCCAGCAGCTGGAGAGGGGGCGGCGGCTACGAGCAGTACTTC
cdr3_aa: CASSWRGGGGYEQYF

d_call: NA
clone_size: NA
v_call: TRBV14
j_call: TRBJ2-3
cdr3_nt: TGTGCCAGCAGCCATCTCCAGTCTCTTAGCACAGATACGCAGTATTTT
cdr3_aa: CASSHLQSLSTDTQYF

d_call: TRBD2
clone_size: NA
v_call: TRBV15
j_call: TRBJ2-4
cdr3_nt: TGTGCCACCAAATCAGGGACTAGCGGGAGTGGGATTCAGTACTTC
cdr3_aa: CATKSGTSGSGIQYF

d_call: TRBD1
clone_size: NA
v_call: TRBV9
j_call: TRBJ1-2
cdr3_nt: TGTGCCAGCAGCGTAAGAGGGGACAGGGTTAACTATGGCTACACCTTC
cdr3_aa: CASSVRGDRVNYGYTF

d_call: TRBD2
clone_size: NA
v_call: TRBV4-2
j_call: TRBJ2-7
cdr3_nt: TGTGCCAGCAGCCAAGATTTGCGGGGGGGCCAATACGAGCAGTACTTC
cdr3_aa: CASSQDLRGGQYEQYF

d_call: TRBD1
clone_size: NA
v_call: TRBV24-1
j_call: TRBJ2-3
cdr3_nt: TGTGCCCCCGGACAGGGAGGAGGAGATACGCAGTATTTT
cdr3_aa: CAPGQGGGDTQYF

d_call: NA
clone_size: NA
v_call: TRBV7-8
j_call: TRBJ1-6
cdr3_nt: TGTGCCAGCAGCCGCAACAGCGGTAATAATTCACCCCTCCACTTT
cdr3_aa: CASSRNSGNNSPLHF

d_call: TRBD1
clone_size: NA
v_call: TRBV28
j_call: TRBJ2-1
cdr3_nt: TGTGCCAGCAGTTTACCTTTCGGACAGGGGGCCTACAATGAGCAGTTCTTC
cdr3_aa: CASSLPFGQGAYNEQFF

d_call: TRBD2
clone_size: NA
v_call: TRBV5-4
j_call: TRBJ2-5
cdr3_nt: TGTGCCAGCAGCTCGTCGGGAGGGGGAAAGACCCAGTACTTC
cdr3_aa: CASSSSGGGKTQYF

d_call: NA
clone_size: NA
v_call: TRBV28
j_call: TRBJ1-1
cdr3_nt: TGTGCCAGCAATCTAGGAGTCCGTGAAGCTTTCTTT
cdr3_aa: CASNLGVREAFF

d_call: NA
clone_size: NA
v_call: TRBV4-1
j_call: TRBJ1-2
cdr3_nt: TGCGCCAGCAGCCAACCTTCTCGGGTAGGCTGCACCTTC
cdr3_aa: CASSQPSRVGCTF

d_call: NA
clone_size: NA
v_call: TRBV6-2/TRBV6-3
j_call: TRBJ1-1
cdr3_nt: TGTGCCAGCAGTTACTCGACGGAGAGCACTGAAGCTTTCTTT
cdr3_aa: CASSYSTESTEAFF

d_call: NA
clone_size: few
v_call: TRBV25-1
j_call: TRBJ1-5
cdr3_nt: TGTGCCAGCAGTGCAACAGGATACGGCAATCAGCCCCAGCATTTT
cdr3_aa: CASSATGYGNQPQHF

d_call: NA
clone_size: few
v_call: TRBV20-1
j_call: TRBJ2-7
cdr3_nt: TGCAGCGCCGTGGGGGGCGAGCAGTACTTC
cdr3_aa: CSAVGGEQYF

d_call: NA
clone_size: NA
v_call: TRBV7-2
j_call: TRBJ1-2
cdr3_nt: TGTGCCAGCAGCTTAGGAGGGAGAGGCTCTGGCTACACCTTC
cdr3_aa: CASSLGGRGSGYTF

d_call: NA
clone_size: NA
v_call: TRBV30
j_call: TRBJ1-5
cdr3_nt: TGTGCCCGCTCGTCGGGAAAGGACCAGCCCCAGCATTTT
cdr3_aa: CARSSGKDQPQHF

d_call: TRBD2
clone_size: NA
v_call: TRBV2
j_call: TRBJ2-5
cdr3_nt: TGTGCCAGCGAGGGGGCAACTAGCGGGGTTGGGGAGACCCAGTACTTC
cdr3_aa: CASEGATSGVGETQYF

d_call: TRBD1
clone_size: many
v_call: TRBV2
j_call: TRBJ2-2
cdr3_nt: TGTGCCAGCAGGTTTCGAGGGACAGGGGCATGGGAGCTGTTTTTT
cdr3_aa: CASRFRGTGAWELFF

d_call: NA
clone_size: NA
v_call: TRBV5-4
j_call: TRBJ2-1
cdr3_nt: TGTGCCAGCAGCCCCGGGGGCACTAGCGTGAGGTCCTACAATGAGCAGTTCTTC
cdr3_aa: CASSPGGTSVRSYNEQFF

d_call: NA
clone_size: NA
v_call: TRBV27
j_call: TRBJ2-1
cdr3_nt: TGTGCCAGCAGTTCAGGGGATAATGAGCAGTTCTTC
cdr3_aa: CASSSGDNEQFF

d_call: TRBD2
clone_size: few
v_call: TRBV27
j_call: TRBJ2-1
cdr3_nt: TGTGCCAGTAATAGCGGGAGCGAGTACAATGAGCAGTTCTTC
cdr3_aa: CASNSGSEYNEQFF

d_call: NA
clone_size: NA
v_call: TRBV12-3/TRBV12-4
j_call: TRBJ2-5
cdr3_nt: TGTGCCAGCAGTCGCCCGCCAGGGGAGACCCAGTACTTC
cdr3_aa: CASSRPPGETQYF

d_call: NA
clone_size: NA
v_call: TRBV2
j_call: TRBJ1-1
cdr3_nt: TGTGCCAGCAGTTTGTTACAGGGGAACACTGAAGCTTTCTTT
cdr3_aa: CASSLLQGNTEAFF

d_call: TRBD2
clone_size: NA
v_call: TRBV4-2
j_call: TRBJ2-1
cdr3_nt: TGTGCCAGCAGCCAAGATGGAATAGCGGGAGTTAAAAATGAGCAGTTCTTC
cdr3_aa: CASSQDGIAGVKNEQFF

d_call: NA
clone_size: NA
v_call: TRBV7-7
j_call: TRBJ1-3
cdr3_nt: TGTGCTAGCAGCTTGTCCCCAGGGACTGGAAACACCATATATTTT
cdr3_aa: CASSLSPGTGNTIYF

d_call: TRBD2
clone_size: NA
v_call: TRBV4-1
j_call: TRBJ2-4
cdr3_nt: TGCGCCAGCAGCCAAGTAGGGAGGGTGGCCAAAAACATTCAGTACTTC
cdr3_aa: CASSQVGRVAKNIQYF

d_call: NA
clone_size: NA
v_call: TRBV11-2
j_call: TRBJ1-6
cdr3_nt: TGTGCCAGCAGCTTAAGTAGCTCCTATAATTCACCCCTCCACTTT
cdr3_aa: CASSLSSSYNSPLHF

d_call: TRBD1
clone_size: NA
v_call: TRBV11-3
j_call: TRBJ2-1
cdr3_nt: TGTGCCAGCTTCTTAAACAGGGGATCTGGTGAGCAGTTCTTC
cdr3_aa: CASFLNRGSGEQFF